One T cell receptor (beta chain) is described in this entry. What it recognizes is unknown. This entry is derived from a study of beta chain features in type 1 diabetes. Whole-study context: Comparable age, gender and cell yields were observed in patients relative to healthy donors. Study-wide findings and caveats: Sequencing used cDNA, and cells with high TCR expression could therefore be over-represented. All four CD4+ subsets of Type 1 diabetes patients contained TCRB CDR3s that were moderately but significantly shorter.

Every isolated RNA sample was fully reverse transcribed, so sequencing captured expressed TCRB transcripts. TCRdb's table, derived via immunoSEQ multiplex PCR, lists solely in-frame clones and lacks some. Here the sample spans around 240,000 clones, over 9.5% being singletons. Germline V CDR1 and CDR2: MRHNA, SNTAGT. The CDR3 runs to 16 residues. V lost 2 bases and J 2 bases, leaving 14 bases between the germline ends. This receptor was identified in a woman aged 18-29 years in good health. The chain links TRBV6-4 to TRBJ2-3, with D possibly TRBD1 on 6 matching bases. Input material: naive CD4+ T cells from blood. CDR3 in DNA: TGTGCCAGCAGTGACCGAGGACAGACTTCCACAGATACGCAGTATTTT. Its protein product is CASSDRGQTSTDTQYF.